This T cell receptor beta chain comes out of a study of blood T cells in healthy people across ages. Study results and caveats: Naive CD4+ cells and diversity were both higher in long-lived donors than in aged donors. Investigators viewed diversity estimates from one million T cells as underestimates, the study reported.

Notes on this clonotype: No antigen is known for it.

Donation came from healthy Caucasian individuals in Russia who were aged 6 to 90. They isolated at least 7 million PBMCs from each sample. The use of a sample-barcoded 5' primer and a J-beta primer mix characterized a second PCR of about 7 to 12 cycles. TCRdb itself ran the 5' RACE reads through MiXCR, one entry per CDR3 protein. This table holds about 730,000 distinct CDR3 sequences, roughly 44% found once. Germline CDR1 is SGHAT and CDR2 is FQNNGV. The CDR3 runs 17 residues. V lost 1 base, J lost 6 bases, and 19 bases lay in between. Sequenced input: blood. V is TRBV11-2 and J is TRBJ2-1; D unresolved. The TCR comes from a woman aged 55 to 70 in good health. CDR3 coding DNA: TGTGCCAGCAGCTTAGCCGTGGCCACCGTCCCTGGCAATGAGCAGTTCTTC. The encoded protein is CASSLAVATVPGNEQFF. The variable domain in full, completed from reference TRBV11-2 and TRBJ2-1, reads EAGVAQSPRYKIIEKRQSVAFWCNPISGHATLYWYQQILGQGPKLLIQFQNNGVVDDSQLPKDRFSAERLKGVDSTLKIQPAKLEDSAVYLCASSLAVATVPGNEQFFGPGTRLTVL.